This is a list of T cell receptor beta chains from one sample in a study of blood T cell repertoires in COVID-19. Here immunoSEQ multiplex PCR was the method, and the copy in TCRdb shows in-frame clones only, minus some. Among 73,000 or so clones listed, more than 65% were seen once. The sequencing input was peripheral blood. The receptors were gathered from a woman aged 55-75 years with acute or convalescent COVID-19. Both conserved end residues are part of each CDR3. A D gene is named only where the DNA matches it firmly. Size tells how often a clone was seen (once, few, many) or the class of an expanded clone, and some rows leave it out.

J gene	V gene	D gene	clone size	CDR3 protein	CDR3 DNA
TRBJ1-1	TRBV18	NA	NA	CASSPLERGPKTEAFF	TGTGCCAGCTCACCATTAGAAAGGGGCCCGAAGACTGAAGCTTTCTTT
TRBJ1-5	TRBV5-6	NA	NA	CASSVRRGQPQHF	TGTGCCAGCAGCGTTCGCAGGGGACAGCCCCAGCATTTT
TRBJ1-5	TRBV28	NA	NA	CASSFDRTSNQPQHF	TGTGCCAGCAGTTTTGACAGGACGAGCAATCAGCCCCAGCATTTT
TRBJ2-5	TRBV5-1	NA	once	CASSSGQTQETQYF	TGCGCCAGCAGCTCAGGACAGACCCAAGAGACCCAGTACTTC
TRBJ1-4	TRBV7-9	NA	NA	CASEDRTNEKLFF	TGTGCCAGCGAGGATAGAACTAATGAAAAACTGTTTTTT
TRBJ1-6	TRBV4-1	TRBD1	NA	CASRGTGGDNSPLHF	TGCGCCAGCAGGGGGACAGGGGGCGATAATTCACCCCTCCACTTT
TRBJ2-6	TRBV29-1	NA	NA	CSAGEDSWAGANVLTF	TGCAGCGCTGGCGAGGACAGTTGGGCTGGGGCCAACGTCCTGACTTTC
TRBJ2-7	TRBV2	NA	NA	CASRELNRSLREQYF	TGTGCCAGCAGGGAACTCAACAGGTCACTACGAGAGCAGTACTTC
TRBJ1-2	TRBV4-1	TRBD1	once	CASSQDPQGAEYGYTF	TGCGCCAGCAGCCAAGATCCTCAGGGGGCGGAGTATGGCTACACCTTC
TRBJ1-5	TRBV10-3	NA	few	CAITRGLDQPQHF	TGTGCCATCACTAGGGGGTTGGATCAGCCCCAGCATTTT
TRBJ2-1	TRBV7-3	TRBD1	NA	CASSPGTENPEQFF	TGTGCCAGCAGCCCCGGGACAGAAAATCCGGAGCAGTTCTTC
TRBJ2-2	TRBV7-6	TRBD1	medium-sized	CASSSYRGVDTGELFF	TGTGCCAGCAGCTCATACAGGGGGGTGGACACCGGGGAGCTGTTTTTT
TRBJ1-6	TRBV10-2	NA	NA	CASSTGSYNSPLHF	TGCGCCAGCAGTACCGGCTCCTATAATTCACCCCTCCACTTT
TRBJ2-3	TRBV11-3	NA	NA	CASSLGTALTDTQYF	TGTGCCAGCAGCTTAGGGACAGCCCTCACAGATACGCAGTATTTT
TRBJ2-1	TRBV7-9	TRBD1	many	CASSFTDRGGNEQFF	TGTGCCAGCAGCTTCACTGACAGGGGAGGCAATGAGCAGTTCTTC
TRBJ1-2	TRBV13	NA	NA	CASSLALNYGYTF	TGTGCCAGCAGCTTAGCACTTAACTATGGCTACACCTTC
TRBJ2-6	TRBV10-3	NA	NA	CAISESGGRLGANVLTF	TGTGCCATCAGTGAGTCGGGGGGGCGGCTAGGGGCCAACGTCCTGACTTTC
TRBJ2-7	TRBV2	NA	once	CASCTGQRGEQYF	TGTGCCAGCTGTACAGGGCAACGAGGCGAGCAGTACTTC